This passage covers 27 T cell receptor beta chains from one sample sequenced in a study of T-cell memory formation after mild COVID-19 listed by TCRdb under 2021. Libraries were constructed by 5' RACE. These reads were obtained on an Illumina NovaSeq 6000. TCRdb applied fastp at Q25 and MiXCR to the public reads, then kept only in-frame beta chains. Identical CDR3 proteins give one entry, which carries the most common genes and DNA. In all, the sample holds 55,000 to 75,000 distinct CDR3 sequences, and about 27% of those were seen once. The ten top clones hold 35% to 45% of the sample. Material for sequencing was PBMCs or a T cell subset sorted from them (not recorded which). The receptors come from a man younger than 30 who had mild COVID-19 (a few samples of this study predate the infection). The sample titles of this study are shuffled in the database, so cell type and time point are left out; the donor was told from shared clones.

This sequence joins TRBV12-3 or TRBV12-4 and TRBJ2-3; D is undetermined. Between the trimmed V and J ends, which lost 11 bases and 2 bases, there was a span of 14 bases. The CDR3 contains 13 residues. The DNA of the CDR3 is TGTGCCTCCGCAGTACTTTTCACAGATACGCAGTATTTT. It codes for CASAVLFTDTQYF.

V is TRBV6-2 or TRBV6-3 and J is TRBJ1-1, with a possible D match to TRBD1 (6 bases). From germline, CDR1 is MNHEY and CDR2 SVGEGT. Trimming pared 2 bases from V and 5 bases from J, leaving 12 bases between. The CDR3 extends over 14 amino acids. CDR3: CASSYMGARTEAFF. The DNA of the CDR3 is TGTGCCAGCAGTTACATGGGGGCGCGGACTGAAGCTTTCTTT.

The CDR3 bases are TGTGCCAGCAGCCACGATACCCTAGCGGGGGACTCCTACGAGCAGTACTTC. Translating it yields CASSHDTLAGDSYEQYF. The chain employs TRBV14 and TRBJ2-7; 10 bases agree with TRBD2. The germline V gene encodes CDR1 SGHDN and CDR2 FVKESK. Trimming cost V 3 bases and J 0 bases; bases outside gene matches: 8. The CDR3 extends over 17 amino acids.

The V and J genes are TRBV27 and TRBJ1-2; 11 nucleotides align to TRBD1. This CDR3 has 15 amino acids. Germline loops: CDR1 MNHEY, CDR2 SMNVEV (reference sequence). V was clipped by 6 bases and J by 4 bases; unmatched bases: 7. CDR3 protein: CASRVGTGGLYGYTF. CDR3 sequence (DNA): TGTGCCAGCAGGGTCGGGACAGGGGGACTCTATGGCTACACCTTC.

This clonotype has ten or more counts. V and J are TRBV2 and TRBJ2-2, with a tentative D call TRBD2 (7 bases). Trimming took 9 bases from V and 0 from J, leaving 11 bases between them. The CDR3 runs to 14 residues. Germline V gene sequence: CDR1 SNHLY, CDR2 FYNNEI. CDR3 region: CARGGLPNTGELFF. CDR3 coding DNA: TGTGCCAGAGGGGGACTACCGAACACCGGGGAGCTGTTTTTT.

The chain couples TRBV5-1 to TRBJ1-1; D may be TRBD1 (5 bases). This CDR3 comprises 15 residues. Germline loops: CDR1 SGHRS, CDR2 YFSETQ. V was pared by 4 bases and J by 2 bases, with 15 bases between. CDR3 nucleotides: TGCGCCAGCAGCCGACTCCAGGGTGACAACACTGAAGCTTTCTTT. It is translated as CASSRLQGDNTEAFF.

This clonotype was detected once. An end of the junction differs from the germline gene, which may be a read error. This chain connects TRBV6-6 to TRBJ2-5; D possibly corresponds to TRBD1 (5 bases). The CDR3 totals 14 residues. Per the germline V gene, CDR1 is MNHNY and CDR2 is SVGAGI (reference sequence). The CDR3 nucleotides are TGTGCCAGCAGTGACTCCGCAGGGCAAGAGACCCAGTACTTC. It translates to CASSDSAGQETQYF.

There are a few counts of this clonotype. The chain links TRBV19 to TRBJ1-1, with TRBD1 matching 8 bases. Germline V gives CDR1 LNHDA, CDR2 SQIVND (reference sequence). With V trimmed by 1 base and J by 6 bases, 4 bases remained unmatched. The length of the CDR3 is 14 residues. The CDR3 DNA sequence: TGTGCCAGTAGTATAGGGGCAGGGGGCCCTGAAGCTTTCTTT. This sequence encodes CASSIGAGGPEAFF. Complete variable domain (other parts from reference TRBV19 and TRBJ1-1): DGGITQSPKYLFRKEGQNVTLSCEQNLNHDAMYWYRQDPGQGLRLIYYSQIVNDFQKGDIAEGYSVSREKKESFPLTVTSAQKNPTAFYLCASSIGAGGPEAFFGQGTRLTVV.

This rearrangement joins TRBV3-1 to TRBJ2-7, with 7 bases lining up with TRBD2. CDR1 is LGHDT and CDR2 is YNNKEL in the germline V gene (reference sequence). J was trimmed by 0 bases and V by 3 bases; bases with no gene match: 8. CDR3 size: 16 residues. The CDR3 region is CASSHDERGSSYEQYV. CDR3 coding DNA: TGTGCCAGCAGCCATGACGAGCGGGGCAGCTCCTACGAGCAGTACGTC.

This sequence joins TRBV20-1 and TRBJ2-1; 9 bases fit TRBD2. V gave up 0 bases and J gave up 8 bases; unmatched junction bases: 14. The germline CDR1 and CDR2 sequences are DFQATT and SNEGSKA (reference sequence). This CDR3 comprises 17 residues. CDR3 protein: CSARDSGGFSQWYEQFF. The CDR3 nucleotides read TGCAGTGCTAGAGATAGCGGGGGCTTTTCTCAGTGGTATGAGCAGTTCTTC.

The sample holds many counts of this clonotype. This chain uses TRBV7-9 with TRBJ2-7, with 7 bases lining up with TRBD2. The CDR3 contains 13 residues. With 5 bases clipped from V and 2 bases from J, the junction kept 3 bases outside the gene matches. Germline CDR1 and CDR2: SEHNR and FQNEAQ (reference sequence). CDR3 DNA: TGTGCCAGCAGCAGCGGGACCCCCTACGAGCAGTACTTC. Translation: CASSSGTPYEQYF. Variable domain in full (rest from reference TRBV7-9 and TRBJ2-7): DTGVSQNPRHKITKRGQNVTFRCDPISEHNRLYWYRQTLGQGPEFLTYFQNEAQLEKSRLLSDRFSAERPKGSFSTLEIQRTEQGDSAMYLCASSSGTPYEQYFGPGTRLTVT.

This clonotype has only a few counts. V usage is TRBV4-1 and J usage is TRBJ2-7, with 8 bases fitting TRBD2. The J segment lost 4 bases and the V segment lost 4 bases, leaving 12 bases of the junction unmatched. The CDR3 sequence is 16 residues long. Germline V CDR1 and CDR2: MGHRA, YSYEKL. CDR3: CASSPPGRGGLYEQYF. CDR3 nucleotide sequence: TGCGCCAGCAGCCCACCCGGGAGGGGGGGCCTATACGAGCAGTACTTC.

In this sample, this clonotype turned up many times. The chain carries TRBV4-2 and TRBJ2-5; maybe TRBD1 (5 bases). Trimming removed 4 bases at V and 2 bases at J, with 14 bases between. Germline CDR1 is LGHNA and CDR2 is YNFKEQ. The CDR3 length is 15 residues. In DNA form, the CDR3 reads TGTGCCAGCAGCCCTTACGGCAGGGATCAAGAGACCCAGTACTTC. This gives the protein CASSPYGRDQETQYF.

This chain links TRBV6-5 with TRBJ1-5; D gene unclear. The CDR3 sequence is 15 residues long. Between the trimmed V and J ends, which lost 0 bases and 6 bases, there was a span of 12 bases. Germline V gives CDR1 MNHEY, CDR2 SVGAGI. The CDR3 bases are TGTGCCAGCAGTTACTCCGCAGGCTCAGGTCAGCCCCAGCATTTT. Amino acids: CASSYSAGSGQPQHF.

The V call is TRBV30, the J call TRBJ1-1; D gene uncertain. Trimming left V 0 bases short and J 1 base short, with 6 bases between. The CDR3 totals 13 residues. Germline values: CDR1 GTSNPN, CDR2 SVGIG (reference sequence). In nucleotides, the CDR3 is TGTGCCTGGAGTGTACTAGGGAACACTGAAGCTTTCTTT. Residues: CAWSVLGNTEAFF.

The chain is built from TRBV10-3 and TRBJ2-1; D is perhaps TRBD2 (6 bases). The CDR3 runs to 15 residues. CDR1 ENHRY and CDR2 SYGVKD come from the germline V gene. V lost 3 bases to trimming and J lost 5 bases, with 14 bases between them. The CDR3 sequence is CAISDLDSGNNEQFF. The CDR3 nucleotides read TGTGCCATCAGTGACCTCGATAGCGGCAACAATGAGCAGTTCTTC.

This clonotype has a handful of counts. The V gene is TRBV24-1, the J gene TRBJ2-2; 10 positions match TRBD1. The length of the CDR3 is 16 residues. Losses at the gene ends were 4 bases for V and 4 bases for J; bases not matched to a gene: 5. The germline V gene encodes CDR1 KGHDR and CDR2 SFDVKD. CDR3 sequence reads: CATSETGQGLTGELFF. DNA of the CDR3: TGTGCCACCAGTGAAACGGGACAGGGGCTCACCGGGGAGCTGTTTTTT.

This chain links TRBV12-3 or TRBV12-4 with TRBJ2-5; TRBD2 is a possible D gene (7 bases). The CDR3 runs 15 residues. V was shortened by 7 bases and J by 5 bases, with 20 bases between the two germline ends. The CDR3 DNA reads TGTGCCAGCACTCCGCGCCGGGGGGCTGGGGAGACCCAGTACTTC. Protein sequence: CASTPRRGAGETQYF.

The V call is TRBV4-3, the J call TRBJ1-2; TRBD1 might be the D (5 bases). The CDR3 runs 16 residues. The V end lost 4 bases, the J end lost 3 bases, and 18 bases lay between the germline ends. The germline CDR1 and CDR2 sequences are LGHNA and YSLEER. This chain's CDR3 is CASSPTWGRGDYGYTF. CDR3 nucleotide sequence: TGCGCCAGCAGCCCCACCTGGGGACGCGGAGACTATGGCTACACCTTC.

The chain combines TRBV7-2 with TRBJ2-3; 7 bases are a match to TRBD2. This CDR3 spans 15 amino acids. CDR1 is SGHTA, CDR2 FQGNSA, per germline. V lost 1 base to trimming and J lost 4 bases; unmatched junction nucleotides: 5. The CDR3 nucleotides read TGTGCCAGCAGCTTAGTCGGGGGGAGGGCAGATACGCAGTATTTT. It encodes CASSLVGGRADTQYF.

This clonotype was seen many times. This chain links TRBV7-2 with TRBJ2-1; TRBD1 might be the D (5 bases). CDR3 length equals 14 residues. CDR1 is SGHTA, CDR2 FQGNSA, per germline. V gave up 3 bases and J gave up 9 bases, with 15 bases separating them. In DNA, the CDR3 is TGTGCCAGCAGCTTCAGGGTTTCGGGTCCTGAGCAGTTCTTC. Translating gives CASSFRVSGPEQFF.

This chain connects TRBV4-1 to TRBJ1-2; TRBD1 agrees at 8 bases. J lost 5 bases, V lost 1 base, and 3 bases had no gene match. This CDR3 has 14 residues. CDR1 is MGHRA, CDR2 YSYEKL, per germline. CDR3 nucleotide sequence: TGCGCCAGCAGCCAAGGACAGGGGATTTATGGCTACACCTTC. This codes for CASSQGQGIYGYTF.

This clonotype has just a few counts. This sequence joins TRBV4-3 and TRBJ2-5; D is unresolved. The CDR3 totals 15 residues. The germline V and J ends were trimmed by 1 base and 4 bases, with 13 bases remaining between them. In germline, CDR1 is LGHNA, CDR2 YSLEER. The CDR3 sequence is CASSQAGRERETQYF. The CDR3 DNA reads TGCGCCAGCAGCCAAGCTGGCAGAGAGAGAGAGACCCAGTACTTC.

This clonotype turned up a few times. The chain recombines TRBV25-1 with TRBJ2-3, with D perhaps matching TRBD2 (7 bases). This CDR3 has 14 amino acids. CDR1 is MGHDK, CDR2 SYGVNS, per germline. Trimming shortened V by 10 bases and J by 1 base, and 15 bases separated the two germline ends. The CDR3 loop is CATNSGGGTDTQYF. The CDR3 DNA is TGTGCCACCAACTCGGGGGGCGGCACAGATACGCAGTATTTT.

This clonotype appeared a few times. V gene TRBV5-1 combines with J gene TRBJ2-1, with 7 bases aligning to TRBD2. This CDR3 contains 14 residues. Trimming at V came to 2 bases and at J to 3 bases, leaving 2 bases not matched to a gene. CDR1 and CDR2 from the germline V gene are SGHRS and YFSETQ. In DNA form, the CDR3 reads TGCGCCAGCAGCTTCTGGACTAGCTACAATGAGCAGTTCTTC. Protein: CASSFWTSYNEQFF.

This clonotype was seen a few times. The chain employs TRBV6-5 and TRBJ2-3, with D possibly being TRBD2 (6 bases). CDR3 length equals 15 residues. Germline V CDR1 and CDR2: MNHEY, SVGAGI. V was cut by 5 bases and J by 2 bases, with 14 bases left in between. Here the CDR3 DNA reads TGTGCCAGCAGTCGTTCGGGGGACTTCACAGATACGCAGTATTTT. Amino acid sequence: CASSRSGDFTDTQYF.

A few counts support this clonotype. The rearrangement links TRBV29-1 to TRBJ1-1, with unresolved D. This CDR3 has 14 residues. Germline V gives CDR1 SQVTM, CDR2 ANQGSEA. V was clipped by 4 bases and J by 0 bases, with 12 bases between them. CDR3 sequence (DNA): TGCAGCGTTGTTTCCGAAGACATGAACACTGAAGCTTTCTTT. It encodes CSVVSEDMNTEAFF. The full variable domain, with the rest looked up from reference TRBV29-1 and TRBJ1-1, is SAVISQKPSRDICQRGTSLTIQCQVDSQVTMMFWYRQQPGQSLTLIATANQGSEATYESGFVIDKFPISRPNLTFSTLTVSNMSPEDSSIYLCSVVSEDMNTEAFFGQGTRLTVV.